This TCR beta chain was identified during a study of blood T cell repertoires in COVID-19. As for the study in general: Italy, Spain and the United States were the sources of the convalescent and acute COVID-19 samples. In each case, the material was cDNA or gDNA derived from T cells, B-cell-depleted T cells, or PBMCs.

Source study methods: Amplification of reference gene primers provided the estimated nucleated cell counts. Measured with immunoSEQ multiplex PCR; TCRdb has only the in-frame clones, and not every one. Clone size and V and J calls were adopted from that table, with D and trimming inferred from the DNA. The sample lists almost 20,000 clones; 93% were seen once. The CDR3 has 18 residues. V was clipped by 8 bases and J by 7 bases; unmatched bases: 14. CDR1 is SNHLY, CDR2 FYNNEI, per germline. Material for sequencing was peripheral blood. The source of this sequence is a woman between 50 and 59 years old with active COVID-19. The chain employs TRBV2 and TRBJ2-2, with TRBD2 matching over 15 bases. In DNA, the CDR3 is TGTGCCAGCTCAGGATCCGGACTAGCGGGAGGGCCTGACGGGGAGCTGTTTTTT. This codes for CASSGSGLAGGPDGELFF.